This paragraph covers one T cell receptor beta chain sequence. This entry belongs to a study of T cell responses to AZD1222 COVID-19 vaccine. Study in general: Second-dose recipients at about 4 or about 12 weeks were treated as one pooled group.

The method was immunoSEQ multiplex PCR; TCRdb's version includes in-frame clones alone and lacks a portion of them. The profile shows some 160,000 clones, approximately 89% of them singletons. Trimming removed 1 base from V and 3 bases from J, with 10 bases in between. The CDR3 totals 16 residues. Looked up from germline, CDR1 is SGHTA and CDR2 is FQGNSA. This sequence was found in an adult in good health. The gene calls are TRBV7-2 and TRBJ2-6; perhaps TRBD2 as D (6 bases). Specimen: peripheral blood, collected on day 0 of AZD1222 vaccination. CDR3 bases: TGTGCCAGCAGCTTAGGGCGGGAATATGGGGCCAACGTCCTGACTTTC. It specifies CASSLGREYGANVLTF. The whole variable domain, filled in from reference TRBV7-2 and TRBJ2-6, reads GAGVSQSPSNKVTEKGKDVELRCDPISGHTALYWYRQSLGQGLEFLIYFQGNSAPDKSGLPSDRFSAERTGGSVSTLTIQRTQQEDSAVYLCASSLGREYGANVLTFGAGSRLTVL.